This T cell receptor beta chain was recorded in a study of T cell repertoires in cytomegalovirus infection. The wider study: Based on public TCR beta signatures, there were indications of CMV infection and of a matching HLA type. Broader study findings: Cumulative public TCR beta family frequency identified CMV carriers with the relevant HLA. CMV-specific TCR beta clonotypes restricted by HLA-C were the ones dominating the ex vivo response.

V was pared by 1 base and J by 2 bases, with 5 bases between. Per germline, CDR1 LGHNT and CDR2 FRNRAP. This CDR3 is 14 amino acids long. This clonotype has at least ten counts. Its antigen is unknown. One entry per CDR3 protein results from TCRdb running MiXCR on the reads. The sample shows about 490,000 distinct CDR3 sequences, 16% of them seen only once. The chain couples TRBV12-5 to TRBJ2-2; D is undetermined. Sequenced material: CD8+ T cells from PBMCs. The source is a human donor in good health (CMV status not recorded). Some clones in this sample may be carry-over from other donors' samples. The CDR3, as DNA: TGTGCTAGTGGTTTGGGTCGTAACACCGGGGAGCTGTTTTTT. This codes for CASGLGRNTGELFF.